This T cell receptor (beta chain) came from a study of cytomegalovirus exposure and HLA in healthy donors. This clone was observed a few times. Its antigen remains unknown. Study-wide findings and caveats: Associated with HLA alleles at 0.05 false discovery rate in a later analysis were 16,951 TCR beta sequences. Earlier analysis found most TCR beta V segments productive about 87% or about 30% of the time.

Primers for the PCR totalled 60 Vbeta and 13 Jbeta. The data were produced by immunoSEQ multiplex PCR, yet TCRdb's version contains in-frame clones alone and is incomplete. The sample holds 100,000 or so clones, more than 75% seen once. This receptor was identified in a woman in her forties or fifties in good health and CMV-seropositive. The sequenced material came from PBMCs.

CDR3 bases: TGTGCCACCAGCAGAGACAGGGCGGTCTCAGGCGAGCAGTACTTC. This gives the protein CATSRDRAVSGEQYF. The chain recombines TRBV15 with TRBJ2-7, with a possible D match to TRBD1 (5 bases). The CDR3 has 15 residues. Trimming stripped 0 bases from V and 6 bases from J, with 15 bases between. Germline V gene sequence: CDR1 LNHNV, CDR2 YYDKDF (reference sequence).